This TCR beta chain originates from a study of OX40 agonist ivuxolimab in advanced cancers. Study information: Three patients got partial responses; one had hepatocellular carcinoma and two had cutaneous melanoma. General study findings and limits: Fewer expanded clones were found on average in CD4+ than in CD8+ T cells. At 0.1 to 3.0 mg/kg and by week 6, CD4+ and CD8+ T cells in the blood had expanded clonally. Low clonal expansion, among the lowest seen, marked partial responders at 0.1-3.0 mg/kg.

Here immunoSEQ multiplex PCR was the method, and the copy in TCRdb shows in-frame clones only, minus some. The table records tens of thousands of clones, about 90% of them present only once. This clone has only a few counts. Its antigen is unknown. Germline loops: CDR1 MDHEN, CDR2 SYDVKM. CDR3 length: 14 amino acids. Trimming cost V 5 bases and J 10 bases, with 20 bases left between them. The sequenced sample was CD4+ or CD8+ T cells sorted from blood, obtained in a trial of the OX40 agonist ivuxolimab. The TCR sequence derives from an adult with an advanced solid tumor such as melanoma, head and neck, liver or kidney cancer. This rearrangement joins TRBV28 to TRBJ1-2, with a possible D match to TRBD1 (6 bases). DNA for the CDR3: TGTGCCAGCAGTCCCGACCGGACAGTCGAGGACTACACCTTC. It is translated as CASSPDRTVEDYTF.